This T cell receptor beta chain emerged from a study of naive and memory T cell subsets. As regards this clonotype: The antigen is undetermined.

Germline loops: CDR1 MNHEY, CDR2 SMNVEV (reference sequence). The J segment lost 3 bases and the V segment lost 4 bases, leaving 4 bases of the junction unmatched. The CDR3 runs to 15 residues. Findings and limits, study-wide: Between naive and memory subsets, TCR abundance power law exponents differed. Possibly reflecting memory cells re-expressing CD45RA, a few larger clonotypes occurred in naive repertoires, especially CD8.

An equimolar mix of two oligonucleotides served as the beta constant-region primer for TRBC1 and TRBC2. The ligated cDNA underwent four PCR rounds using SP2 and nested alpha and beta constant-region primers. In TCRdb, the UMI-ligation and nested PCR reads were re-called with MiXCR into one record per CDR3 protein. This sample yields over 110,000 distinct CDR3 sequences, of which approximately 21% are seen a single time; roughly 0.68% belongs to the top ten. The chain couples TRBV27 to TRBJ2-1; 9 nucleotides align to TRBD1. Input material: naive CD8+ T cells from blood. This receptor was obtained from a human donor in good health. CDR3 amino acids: CASSWGQGFYNEQFF. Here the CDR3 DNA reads TGTGCCAGCAGTTGGGGACAGGGTTTCTACAATGAGCAGTTCTTC.